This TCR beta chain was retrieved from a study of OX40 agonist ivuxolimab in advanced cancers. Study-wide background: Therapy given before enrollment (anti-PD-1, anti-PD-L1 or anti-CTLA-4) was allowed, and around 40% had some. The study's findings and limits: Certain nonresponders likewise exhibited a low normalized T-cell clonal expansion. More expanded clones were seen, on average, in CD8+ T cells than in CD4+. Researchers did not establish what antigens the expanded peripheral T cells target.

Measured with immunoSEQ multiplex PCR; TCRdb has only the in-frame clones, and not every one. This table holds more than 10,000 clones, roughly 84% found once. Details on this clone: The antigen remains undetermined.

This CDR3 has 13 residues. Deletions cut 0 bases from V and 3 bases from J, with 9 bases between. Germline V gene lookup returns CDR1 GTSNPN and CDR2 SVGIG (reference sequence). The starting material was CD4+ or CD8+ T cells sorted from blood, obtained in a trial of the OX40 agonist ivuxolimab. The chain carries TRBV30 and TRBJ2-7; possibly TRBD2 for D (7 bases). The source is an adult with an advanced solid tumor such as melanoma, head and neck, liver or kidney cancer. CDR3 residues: CAWSVGGVYEQYF. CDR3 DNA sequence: TGTGCCTGGAGTGTAGGGGGGGTCTACGAGCAGTACTTC.